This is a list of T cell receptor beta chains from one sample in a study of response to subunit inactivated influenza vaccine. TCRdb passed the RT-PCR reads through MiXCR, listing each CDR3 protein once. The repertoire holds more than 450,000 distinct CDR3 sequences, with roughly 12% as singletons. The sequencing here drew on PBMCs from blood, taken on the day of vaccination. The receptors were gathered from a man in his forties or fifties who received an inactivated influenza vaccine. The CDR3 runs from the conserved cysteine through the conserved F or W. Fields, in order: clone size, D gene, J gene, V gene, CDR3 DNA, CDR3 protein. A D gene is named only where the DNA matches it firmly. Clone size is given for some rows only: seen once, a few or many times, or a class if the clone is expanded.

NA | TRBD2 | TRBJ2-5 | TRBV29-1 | TGCAGCGTTGAATTCTTGACTAGCGGGAGTGATGAGACCCAGTACTTC | CSVEFLTSGSDETQYF
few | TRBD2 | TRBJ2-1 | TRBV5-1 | TGCGCCAGCAGACGTCTTGCTAGCGGAAGCTCCTACAATGAGCAGTTCTTC | CASRRLASGSSYNEQFF
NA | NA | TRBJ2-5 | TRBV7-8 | TGTGCCAGCAGCCCCCAGAGCGGGCTGTACCAAGAGACCCAGTACTTC | CASSPQSGLYQETQYF
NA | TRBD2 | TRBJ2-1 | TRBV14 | TGTGCCAGCAGCCAATTACTAGCGGGAGGCTACAATGAGCAGTTCTTC | CASSQLLAGGYNEQFF
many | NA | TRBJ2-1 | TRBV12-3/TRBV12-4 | TGTGCCAGCAGTTTATTGAGAGACTATTCCAATGAGCAGTTCTTC | CASSLLRDYSNEQFF
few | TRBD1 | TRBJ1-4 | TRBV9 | TGTGCCAGCAGCGCCGGGACAGTTAATGAAAAACTGTTTTTT | CASSAGTVNEKLFF
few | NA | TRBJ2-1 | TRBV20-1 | TGCAGTGCTAGACAACCCAGGGGTGAGCAGTTCTTC | CSARQPRGEQFF
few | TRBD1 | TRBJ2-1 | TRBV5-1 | TGCGCCAGCAGCAGCCTCCGGGACAGTAATGAGCAGTTCTTC | CASSSLRDSNEQFF
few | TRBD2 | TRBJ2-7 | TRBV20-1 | TGCAGTGCTAGATTTGGGAGCGGGGGGACCTACGAGCAGTACTTC | CSARFGSGGTYEQYF
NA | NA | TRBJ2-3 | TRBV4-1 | TGCGCCAGCAGCCGGACGCGGAGCGTCCGAAGCACAGATACGCAGTATTTT | CASSRTRSVRSTDTQYF
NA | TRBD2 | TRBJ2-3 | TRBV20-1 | TGCAGTGCTAGAGGGGCCCTTGGGGCTAGCGGAACAGATACGCAGTATTTT | CSARGALGASGTDTQYF
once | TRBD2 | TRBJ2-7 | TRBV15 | TGTGCCACCAGCAGAGCACTAGCGGCCTCCTACGAGCAGTACTTC | CATSRALAASYEQYF
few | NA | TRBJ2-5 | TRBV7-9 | TGTGCCAGCAGCCCCTTAGGCCCAGAGACCCAGTACTTC | CASSPLGPETQYF
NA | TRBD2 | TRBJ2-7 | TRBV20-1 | TGCAGTGCTATACCTAGCGGGGGTCTTCCGACCTACGAGCAGTACTTC | CSAIPSGGLPTYEQYF
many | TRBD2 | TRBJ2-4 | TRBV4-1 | TGCGCCAGCAGCCAGGAACTAGCGGGGGGCCTAAACATTCAGTACTTC | CASSQELAGGLNIQYF
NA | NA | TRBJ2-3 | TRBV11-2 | TGTGCCAGCAGCTTAAGAGCCGGGCCTGAAGATACGCAGTATTTT | CASSLRAGPEDTQYF
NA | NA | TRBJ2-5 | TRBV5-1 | TGCGCCAGCAGCTTGGCCATCAGCGGACAAGAGACCCAGTACTTC | CASSLAISGQETQYF
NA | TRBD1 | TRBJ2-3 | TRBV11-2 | TGTGCCAGCAGCAACAGGGGGCATTACACAGATACGCAGTATTTT | CASSNRGHYTDTQYF
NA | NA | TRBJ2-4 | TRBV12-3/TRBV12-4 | TGTGCCAGCAGCGGGGACACTAAAAACATTCAGTACTTC | CASSGDTKNIQYF
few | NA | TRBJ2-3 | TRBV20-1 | TGCAGTGCTAGCTACAATACCATGCGACTGGATACGCAGTATTTT | CSASYNTMRLDTQYF
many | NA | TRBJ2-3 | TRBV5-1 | TGCGCCAGCAGTGAACGGGAGTTACCAGATACGCAGTATTTT | CASSERELPDTQYF
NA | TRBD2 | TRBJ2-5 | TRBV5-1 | TGCACCAGCAGCTTGGCTACAGCGGGGAGAGAGACCCAGTACTTC | CTSSLATAGRETQYF
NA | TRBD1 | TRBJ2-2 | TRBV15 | TGTGCCACCAGCAGAGAGAGACAGGGGAACACCGGGGAGCTGTTTTTT | CATSRERQGNTGELFF
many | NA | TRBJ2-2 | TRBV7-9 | TGTGCCAGCAGCTTCTCAAACACCGGGGAGCTGTTTTTT | CASSFSNTGELFF
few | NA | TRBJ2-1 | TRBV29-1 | TGCAGCGCTGCCCGGGCGGTGTTGTACAATGAGCAGTTCTTC | CSAARAVLYNEQFF
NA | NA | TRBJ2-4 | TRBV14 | TGTGCCAGCAGCGTCGGTAGGGGAAGCACCCACCTAAACATTCAGTACTTC | CASSVGRGSTHLNIQYF
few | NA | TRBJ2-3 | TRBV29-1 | TGCAGCGTTGAACAGGGAGCAGATACGCAGTATTTT | CSVEQGADTQYF
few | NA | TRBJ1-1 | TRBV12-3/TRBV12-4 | TGTGCCAGCGGACTTAGGGAGAACACTGAAGCTTTCTTT | CASGLRENTEAFF
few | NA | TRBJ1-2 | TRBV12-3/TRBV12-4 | TGTGCCAGCAGCTCCCCCGACGGAACTAACTATGGCTACACCTTC | CASSSPDGTNYGYTF
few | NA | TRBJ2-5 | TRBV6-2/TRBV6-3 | TGTGCCAGCAGTTACCCTGGGCCTCCAGACGAAGAGACCCAGTACTTC | CASSYPGPPDEETQYF
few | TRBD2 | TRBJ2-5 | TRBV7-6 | TGTGCCAGCAGTCCTAGTACGGGGGGAAAGACCCAGTACTTC | CASSPSTGGKTQYF
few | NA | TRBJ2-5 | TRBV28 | TGTGCCAGCAGTTTTACCAGCAACGTCGAGACCCAGTACTTC | CASSFTSNVETQYF
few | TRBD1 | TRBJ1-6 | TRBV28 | TGTGCCAGCATCGAGGGGGCCATTGACTATAATTCACCCCTCCACTTT | CASIEGAIDYNSPLHF
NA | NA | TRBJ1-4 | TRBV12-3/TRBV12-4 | TGTGCCAGCAGTCTCTACCCCTCCGCAACTAATGAAAAACTGTTTTTT | CASSLYPSATNEKLFF
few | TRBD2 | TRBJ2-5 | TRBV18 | TGTGCCAGCTCACCCTTTGGGGCTGCGGGAGTCAGAGAGACCCAGTACTTC | CASSPFGAAGVRETQYF
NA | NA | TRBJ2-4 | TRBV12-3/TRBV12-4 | TGTGCCAGCAGTCCGGGACCAATAGCCAAAAACATTCAGTACTTC | CASSPGPIAKNIQYF
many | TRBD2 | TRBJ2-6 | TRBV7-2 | TGTGCCAGCAGCCGGGGGGGAGGGGCCAACGTCCTGACTTTC | CASSRGGGANVLTF
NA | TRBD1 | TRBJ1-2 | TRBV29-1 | TGCAGCGTTGACAGGGGGCAGGGCTATGGCTACACCTTC | CSVDRGQGYGYTF
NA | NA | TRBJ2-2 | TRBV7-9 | TGCATCGGGGCCGTGGACACCGGGGAGCTGTTTTTT | CIGAVDTGELFF
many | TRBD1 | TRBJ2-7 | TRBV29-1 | TGCAGCGTCTGGACAGGGGGGATCTCCGAGCAGTACTTC | CSVWTGGISEQYF
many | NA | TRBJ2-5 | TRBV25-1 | TGTGCCAGCTACAGTAGGGAGAAAGAGACCCAGTACTTC | CASYSREKETQYF
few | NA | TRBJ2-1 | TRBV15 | TGTGCCACCAGCAGAGAGAGAGCGGTTTCCTACAATGAGCAGTTCTTC | CATSRERAVSYNEQFF
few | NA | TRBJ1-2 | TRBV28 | TGTGCCAGCAGTTTTCCCACAAGGGTTCCTAACTATGGCTACACCTTC | CASSFPTRVPNYGYTF
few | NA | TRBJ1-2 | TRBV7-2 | TGTGCCAGCAGCTTAGGAGGGACCGCCTATGGCTACACCTTC | CASSLGGTAYGYTF
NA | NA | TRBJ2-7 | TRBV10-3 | TGTTCCACATCCGCAGGGCGGTACGAGCAGTACTTC | CSTSAGRYEQYF
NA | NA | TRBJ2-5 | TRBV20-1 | TGCAGTGCGCTATTCGGGACGATCCAAGAGACCCAGTACTTC | CSALFGTIQETQYF
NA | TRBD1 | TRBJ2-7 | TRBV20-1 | TGCAGTGCTAGATCCCGGGACAGGGCCTCCTACGAGCAGTACTTC | CSARSRDRASYEQYF
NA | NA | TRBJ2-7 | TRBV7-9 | TGTGCCAGCAGCCCCTCCCGGGGGGCCCACGAGCAGTACTTC | CASSPSRGAHEQYF
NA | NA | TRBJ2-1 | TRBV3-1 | TGTGCCAGCAGCCAAGATCGGGGCCTTACTAACAATGAGCAGTTCTTC | CASSQDRGLTNNEQFF
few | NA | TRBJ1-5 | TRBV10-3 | TGTGCCATCAGTGACGGTGGGGATAGCAATCAGCCCCAGCATTTT | CAISDGGDSNQPQHF